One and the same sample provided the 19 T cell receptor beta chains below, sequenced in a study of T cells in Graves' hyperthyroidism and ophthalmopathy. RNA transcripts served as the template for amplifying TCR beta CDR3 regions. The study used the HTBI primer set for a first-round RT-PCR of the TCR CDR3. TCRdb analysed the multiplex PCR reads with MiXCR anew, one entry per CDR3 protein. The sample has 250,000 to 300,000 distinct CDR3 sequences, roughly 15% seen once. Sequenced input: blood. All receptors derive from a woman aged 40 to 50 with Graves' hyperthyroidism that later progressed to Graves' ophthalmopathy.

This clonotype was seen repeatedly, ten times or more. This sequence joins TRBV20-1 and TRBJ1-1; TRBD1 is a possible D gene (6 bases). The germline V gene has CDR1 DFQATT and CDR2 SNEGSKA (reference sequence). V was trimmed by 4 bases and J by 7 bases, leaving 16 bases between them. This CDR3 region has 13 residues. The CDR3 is CSANRQAYNEAFF. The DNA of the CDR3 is TGCAGTGCTAACCGACAGGCCTACAATGAAGCTTTCTTT.

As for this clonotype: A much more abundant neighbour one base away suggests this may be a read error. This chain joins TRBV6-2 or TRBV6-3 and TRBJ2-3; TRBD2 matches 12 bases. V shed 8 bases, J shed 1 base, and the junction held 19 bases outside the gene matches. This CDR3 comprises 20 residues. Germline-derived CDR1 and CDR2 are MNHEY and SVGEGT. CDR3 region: CASCPRGRLAGGGGTDTQYF. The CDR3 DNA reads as TGTGCCAGCTGCCCCCGGGGTCGGCTAGCGGGAGGGGGCGGCACAGATACGCAGTATTTT.

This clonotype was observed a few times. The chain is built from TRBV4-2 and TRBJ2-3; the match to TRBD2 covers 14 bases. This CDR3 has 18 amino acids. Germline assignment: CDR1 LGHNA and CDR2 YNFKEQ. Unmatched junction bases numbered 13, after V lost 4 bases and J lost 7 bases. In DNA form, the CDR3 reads TGTGCCAGCAGCCCGCGAGGGCGAGGGACTAGCGGGAGACATACGCAGTATTTT. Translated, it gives CASSPRGRGTSGRHTQYF.

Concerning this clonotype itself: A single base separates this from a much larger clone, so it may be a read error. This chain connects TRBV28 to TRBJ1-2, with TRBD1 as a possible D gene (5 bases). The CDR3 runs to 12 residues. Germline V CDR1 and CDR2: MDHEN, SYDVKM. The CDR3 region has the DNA TGTGCCAGCAGTTGGGGCATCATTGGCTACGCCTTC. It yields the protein CASSWGIIGYAF.

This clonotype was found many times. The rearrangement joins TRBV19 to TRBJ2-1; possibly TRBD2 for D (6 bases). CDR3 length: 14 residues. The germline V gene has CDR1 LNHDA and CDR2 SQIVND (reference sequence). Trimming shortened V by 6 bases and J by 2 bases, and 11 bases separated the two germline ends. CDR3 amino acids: CASREGRAYNEQFF. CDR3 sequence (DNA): TGTGCCAGTAGGGAGGGCCGTGCCTACAATGAGCAGTTCTTC.

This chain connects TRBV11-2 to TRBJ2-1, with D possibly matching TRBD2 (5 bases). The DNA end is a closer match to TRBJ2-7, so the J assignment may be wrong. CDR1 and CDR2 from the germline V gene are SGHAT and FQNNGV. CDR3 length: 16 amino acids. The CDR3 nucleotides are TGTGCCAGCAGCTTAGGAACACTAGGCTCCTACAATGAGCAGTACTTC. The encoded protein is CASSLGTLGSYNEQYF.

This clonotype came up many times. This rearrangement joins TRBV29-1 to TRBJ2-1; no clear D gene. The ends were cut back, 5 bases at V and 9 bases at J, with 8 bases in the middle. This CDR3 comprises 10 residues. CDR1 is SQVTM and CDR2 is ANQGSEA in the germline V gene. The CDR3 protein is CSVLLREQFF. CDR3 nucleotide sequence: TGCAGCGTTCTGTTGCGTGAGCAGTTCTTC.

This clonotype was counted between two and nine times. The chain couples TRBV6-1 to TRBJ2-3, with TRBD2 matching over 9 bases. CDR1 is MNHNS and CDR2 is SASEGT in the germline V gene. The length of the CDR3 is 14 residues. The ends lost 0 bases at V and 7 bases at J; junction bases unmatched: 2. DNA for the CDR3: TGTGCCAGCAGTGAAGCGACTAGCGGTTATACGCAGTATTTT. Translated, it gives CASSEATSGYTQYF.

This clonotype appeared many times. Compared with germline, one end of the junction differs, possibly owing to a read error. CDR3 nucleotides: TGTGCCAGTAGTATCATGGTAGGGTCGGAAGAGTCCCAGTACTTC. Translation gives CASSIMVGSEESQYF. The J gene is TRBJ2-5, the V gene TRBV19, with D unresolved. The CDR3 runs to 15 residues. CDR1 and CDR2 (germline): LNHDA, SQIVND (reference sequence). Full variable domain (missing parts from reference TRBV19 and TRBJ2-5): DGGITQSPKYLFRKEGQNVTLSCEQNLNHDAMYWYRQDPGQGLRLIYYSQIVNDFQKGDIAEGYSVSREKKESFPLTVTSAQKNPTAFYLCASSIMVGSEESQYFGPGTRLLVL.

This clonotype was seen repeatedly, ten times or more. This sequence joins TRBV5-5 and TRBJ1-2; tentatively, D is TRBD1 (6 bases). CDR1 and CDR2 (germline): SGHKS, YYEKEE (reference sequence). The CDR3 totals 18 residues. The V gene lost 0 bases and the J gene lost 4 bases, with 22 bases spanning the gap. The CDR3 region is CASSLGTDRGRSFYGYTF. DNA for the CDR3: TGTGCCAGCAGCTTGGGGACGGACAGAGGAAGATCCTTCTATGGCTACACCTTC. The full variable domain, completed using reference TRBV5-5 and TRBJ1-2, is DAGVTQSPTHLIKTRGQQVTLRCSPISGHKSVSWYQQVLGQGPQFIFQYYEKEERGRGNFPDRFSARQFPNYSSELNVNALLLGDSALYLCASSLGTDRGRSFYGYTFGSGTRLTVV.

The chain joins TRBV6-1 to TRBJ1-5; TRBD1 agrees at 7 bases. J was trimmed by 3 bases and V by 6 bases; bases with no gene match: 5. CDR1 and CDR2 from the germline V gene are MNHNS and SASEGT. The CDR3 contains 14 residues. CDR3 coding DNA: TGTGCCAGCAGGGACAGGTTCAACAATCAGCCCCAGCATTTT. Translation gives CASRDRFNNQPQHF.

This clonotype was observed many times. The CDR3 reads CASSYTYQENNEQFF. CDR3 DNA: TGTGCCAGCAGTTATACCTATCAGGAAAACAATGAGCAGTTCTTC. J is TRBJ2-1 and V is TRBV11-2; no clear D. V lost 6 bases and J lost 5, with 17 bases in between. CDR3 length: 15 residues. The germline V gene has CDR1 SGHAT and CDR2 FQNNGV.

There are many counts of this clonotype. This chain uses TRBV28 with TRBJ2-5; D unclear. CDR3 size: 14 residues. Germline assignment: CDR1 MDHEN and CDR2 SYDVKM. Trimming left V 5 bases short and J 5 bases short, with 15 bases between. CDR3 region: CASSPAGLMETQYF. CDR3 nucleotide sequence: TGTGCCAGCAGTCCGGCTGGTTTGATGGAGACCCAGTACTTC.

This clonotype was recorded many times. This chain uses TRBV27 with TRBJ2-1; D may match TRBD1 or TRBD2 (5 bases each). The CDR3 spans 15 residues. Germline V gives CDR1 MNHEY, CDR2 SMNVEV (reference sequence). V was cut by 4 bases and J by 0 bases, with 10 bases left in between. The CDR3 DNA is TGTGCCAGCAGTTGGTCAGGGAGCTCCTACAATGAGCAGTTCTTC. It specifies CASSWSGSSYNEQFF.

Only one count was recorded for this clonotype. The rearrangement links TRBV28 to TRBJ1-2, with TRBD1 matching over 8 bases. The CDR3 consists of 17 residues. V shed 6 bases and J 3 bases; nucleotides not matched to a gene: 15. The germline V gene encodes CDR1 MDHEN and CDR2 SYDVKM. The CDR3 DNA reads TGTGCCAGCAGCACCGGGACAGGCATGGTTATGGACTATGGCTACACCTTC. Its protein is CASSTGTGMVMDYGYTF.

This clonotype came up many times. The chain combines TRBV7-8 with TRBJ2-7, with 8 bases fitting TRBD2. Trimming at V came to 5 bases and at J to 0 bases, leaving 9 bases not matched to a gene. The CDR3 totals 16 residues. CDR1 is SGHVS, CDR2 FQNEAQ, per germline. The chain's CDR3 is CASSPGTGGLSYEQYF. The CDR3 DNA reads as TGTGCCAGCAGCCCAGGGACGGGAGGGCTCTCCTACGAGCAGTACTTC.

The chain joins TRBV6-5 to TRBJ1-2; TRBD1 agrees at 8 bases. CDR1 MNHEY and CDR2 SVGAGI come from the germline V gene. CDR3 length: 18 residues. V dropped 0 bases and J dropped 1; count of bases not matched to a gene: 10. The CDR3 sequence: CASSYSPLGQGLNYGYTF. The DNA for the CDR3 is TGTGCCAGCAGTTACTCGCCCCTTGGACAGGGACTTAACTATGGCTACACCTTC.

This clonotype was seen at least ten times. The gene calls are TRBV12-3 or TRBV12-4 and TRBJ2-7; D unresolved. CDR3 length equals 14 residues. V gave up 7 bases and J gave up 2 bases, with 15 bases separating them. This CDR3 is CASTKGYRTYEQYF. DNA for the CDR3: TGTGCCAGCACCAAAGGGTACAGAACCTACGAGCAGTACTTC.

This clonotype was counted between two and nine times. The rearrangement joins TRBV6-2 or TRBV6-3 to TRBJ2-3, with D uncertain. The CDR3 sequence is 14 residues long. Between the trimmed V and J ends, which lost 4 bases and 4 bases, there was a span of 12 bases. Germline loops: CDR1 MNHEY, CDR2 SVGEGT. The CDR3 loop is CASSSPTSADTQYF. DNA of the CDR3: TGTGCCAGCAGTTCCCCGACCTCCGCAGATACGCAGTATTTT.